The 8 T cell receptor beta chains presented below share a single source sample, sequenced in a study of spatial heterogeneity in lung cancer. TCRdb re-analysed the 5' RACE reads in MiXCR, keeping a single row per CDR3 protein. This sample yields 40,000 to 50,000 distinct CDR3 sequences, of which over 9.5% are seen a single time; approximately 17% belongs to the top ten. Stated time point: blood at routine non-recurrence follow-up after resection. The sequenced sample was PBMCs, obtained at follow-up. These receptors came from a female donor with early-stage non-small cell lung cancer.

This clonotype was detected ten times or more. The chain combines TRBV28 with TRBJ1-2; tentatively, D is TRBD1 (6 bases). This CDR3 contains 12 residues. Between the trimmed V and J ends, which lost 5 bases and 7 bases, there was a span of 11 bases. The germline V gene encodes CDR1 MDHEN and CDR2 SYDVKM. CDR3 residues: CASSNTRGGYTF. The CDR3 region has the DNA TGTGCCAGCAGTAATACCAGGGGTGGCTACACCTTC.

The table lists this clonotype with many counts. The rearrangement joins TRBV6-5 to TRBJ2-5; no reliable D call. There are 12 residues in the CDR3. V lost 6 bases, J lost 4 bases, and 9 bases lay in between. Germline V gives CDR1 MNHEY, CDR2 SVGAGI. CDR3 protein: CASSRGSETQYF. As DNA, the CDR3 is TGTGCCAGCAGCCGAGGTTCAGAGACCCAGTACTTC.

This clonotype was detected many times. This chain uses TRBV10-3 with TRBJ2-3; TRBD2 matches 8 bases. The CDR3 length is 14 residues. V was pared by 8 bases and J by 5 bases, with 9 bases of the junction left unmatched. CDR1 is ENHRY, CDR2 SYGVKD, per germline. The CDR3 sequence is CAIRREGQVDTQYF. CDR3 sequence (DNA): TGTGCCATCCGCCGGGAGGGGCAGGTAGATACGCAGTATTTT.

The rearrangement uses TRBV5-1 and TRBJ1-6; 9 bases agree with TRBD1. Germline values: CDR1 SGHRS, CDR2 YFSETQ. V dropped 4 bases and J dropped 7; count of bases not matched to a gene: 3. The CDR3 covers 14 residues. The CDR3 loop reads CASSGTGGNSPLHF. DNA of the CDR3: TGCGCCAGCAGCGGTACAGGGGGCAATTCACCCCTCCACTTT. Based on the CDR3 plus reference TRBV5-1 and TRBJ1-6, the full variable domain is KAGVTQTPRYLIKTRGQQVTLSCSPISGHRSVSWYQQTPGQGLQFLFEYFSETQRNKGNFPGRFSGRQFSNSRSEMNVSTLELGDSALYLCASSGTGGNSPLHFGNGTRLTVT.

In its sample, this clonotype was seen many times. The chain carries TRBV20-1 and TRBJ2-4; TRBD1 agrees at 9 bases. This CDR3 has 15 amino acids. V was pared by 5 bases and J by 1 base, with 6 bases of the junction left unmatched. The germline gives CDR1 DFQATT, CDR2 SNEGSKA (reference sequence). The CDR3 is CSAEGTGLAKNIQYF. The DNA of the CDR3 is TGCAGTGCTGAAGGGACAGGGCTGGCCAAAAACATTCAGTACTTC.

The DNA of the CDR3 is TGCAGCGCTTCAGGACAGGGGAGTTCACCCCTCCACTTT. It yields the protein CSASGQGSSPLHF. The genes are TRBV20-1 and TRBJ1-6; 9 bases fit TRBD1. Germline assignment: CDR1 DFQATT and CDR2 SNEGSKA (reference sequence). This CDR3 is 13 amino acids long.

This clonotype was picked up a small number of times. This chain joins TRBV5-1 and TRBJ2-7; no definite D call. Trimming took off 0 bases at V and 3 bases at J, with 10 bases between the two ends. The germline gives CDR1 SGHRS, CDR2 YFSETQ. There are 14 residues in the CDR3. Written as DNA, the CDR3 is TGCGCCAGCAGCTTGGAACAGAACTTCTACGAGCAGTACTTC. Its protein is CASSLEQNFYEQYF.

This clonotype was seen at least ten times. The chain combines TRBV20-1 with TRBJ1-2; 7 nucleotides match TRBD1. Germline trimming cut 5 bases from V and 7 bases from J; bases unmatched to any gene: 1. The CDR3 is 10 amino acids. Per the germline V gene, CDR1 is DFQATT and CDR2 is SNEGSKA (reference sequence). CDR3 protein: CSAGDSGYTF. CDR3 DNA sequence: TGCAGTGCTGGGGACAGTGGCTACACCTTC.